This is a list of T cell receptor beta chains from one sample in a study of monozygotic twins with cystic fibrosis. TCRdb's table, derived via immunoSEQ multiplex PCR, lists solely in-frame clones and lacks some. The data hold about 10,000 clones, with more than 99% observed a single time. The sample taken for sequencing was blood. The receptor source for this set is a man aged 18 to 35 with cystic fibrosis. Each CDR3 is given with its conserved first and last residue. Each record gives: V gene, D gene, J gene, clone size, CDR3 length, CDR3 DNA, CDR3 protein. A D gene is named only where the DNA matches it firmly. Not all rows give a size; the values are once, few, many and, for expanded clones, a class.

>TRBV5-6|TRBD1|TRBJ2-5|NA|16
TGTGCCAGCAGCCCTGGACAGGGGACTTTCCAAGAGACCCAGTACTTC
CASSPGQGTFQETQYF
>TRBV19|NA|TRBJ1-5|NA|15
TGTGCCAGTAGTATCGGAGAGGGCTTTCGGCAGCCCCAGCATTTT
CASSIGEGFRQPQHF
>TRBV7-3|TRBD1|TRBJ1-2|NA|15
TGTGCCAGCAGCCAAGGGCGAGGGGGCGTCTATGGCTACACCTTC
CASSQGRGGVYGYTF
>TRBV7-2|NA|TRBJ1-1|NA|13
TGTGCCAGCAGCTTAGACCGGGCTAGTGGAGCTTTCTTT
CASSLDRASGAFF
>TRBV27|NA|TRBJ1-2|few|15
TGTGCCAGCACTTGGCCCTTCAGACCCCGCTATGGCTACACCTTC
CASTWPFRPRYGYTF
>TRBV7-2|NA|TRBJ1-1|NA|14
TGTGCCAGCAGCCTATCTGCCGGGACAACTGAAGCTTTCTTT
CASSLSAGTTEAFF
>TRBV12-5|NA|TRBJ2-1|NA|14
TGTGCTAGTGGGCAGGGCCCCGGCTACAATGAGCAGTTCTTC
CASGQGPGYNEQFF
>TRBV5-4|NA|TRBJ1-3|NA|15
TGTGCCAGCACGTCGGATACGCACTCTGGAAACACCATATATTTT
CASTSDTHSGNTIYF
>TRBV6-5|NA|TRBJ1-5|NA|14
TGTGCCAGCGCAATCCGGGGGAGGAATCAGCCCCAGCATTTT
CASAIRGRNQPQHF
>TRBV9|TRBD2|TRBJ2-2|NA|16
TGTGCCAGCAGCGTAGGATCCGGGAGGGCCACCGGGGAGCTGTTTTTT
CASSVGSGRATGELFF